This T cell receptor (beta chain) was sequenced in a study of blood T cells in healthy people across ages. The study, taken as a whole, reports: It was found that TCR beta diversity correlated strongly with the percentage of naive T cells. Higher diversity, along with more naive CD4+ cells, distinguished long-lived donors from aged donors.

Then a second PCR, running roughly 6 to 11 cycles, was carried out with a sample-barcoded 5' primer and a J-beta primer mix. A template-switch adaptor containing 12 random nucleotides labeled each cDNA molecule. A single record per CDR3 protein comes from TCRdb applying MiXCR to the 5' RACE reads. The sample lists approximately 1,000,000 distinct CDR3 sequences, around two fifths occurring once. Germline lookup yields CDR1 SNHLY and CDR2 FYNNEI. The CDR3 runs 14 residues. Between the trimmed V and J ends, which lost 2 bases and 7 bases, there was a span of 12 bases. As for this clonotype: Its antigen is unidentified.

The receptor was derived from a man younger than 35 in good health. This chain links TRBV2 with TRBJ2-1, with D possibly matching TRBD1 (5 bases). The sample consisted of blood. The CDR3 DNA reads TGTGCCAGCAGTGAACTGCCAGGGCAAAATGAGCAGTTCTTC. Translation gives CASSELPGQNEQFF.